These 29 T cell receptor beta chains share one sample of origin, sequenced in a study of vaccination effects on CD4 cells after COVID-19 (dated 2022 in TCRdb). The ViraFEST assay stimulated PBMC with viral peptide pools and then used TCR sequencing to identify antigen-specific CD4+ T cell clonotypes by expansion. After more than 9 days of culture, CD4+ T cells were isolated with the EasySep CD4+ T cell isolation kit. None of the healthy vaccine recipients had a prior SARS-CoV-2 infection, which was confirmed by nucleocapsid antibody tests that came back negative both before and after vaccination. Preparation of the library involved the immunoSEQ multiplex PCR assay. TCRdb took over this immuneACCESS table, retaining in-frame rearrangements with V and J assigned. Such tables are incomplete; in checked studies, under half of the missing clones stem from an unresolved V gene, and the remainder is unexplained. The sample profile shows some 69,000 clones; around 79% of them were found once. Under 3% of the sample is in the top ten clones.

The antigens these receptors bind are not known. The source was CD4+ T cells from PBMCs cultured with HCoV-NL63 spike peptides, collected before COVID-19 vaccination. The cell subset or site label, as the study defines it: HCoV-NL63 spike overlapping peptide pool stimulation. The receptors come from a human donor who received a COVID-19 vaccine.

The chain couples TRBV6-5 to TRBJ2-2; perhaps D is TRBD1 or TRBD2 (5 bases each). CDR1 is MNHEY and CDR2 is SVGAGI in the germline V gene. Trimming stripped 0 bases from V and 13 bases from J, with 15 bases between. This CDR3 is 14 amino acids long. The CDR3 bases are TGTGCCAGCAGTTACTCGTTAGGGGCCGAGGGGCTGTTTTTT. Amino acid sequence: CASSYSLGAEGLFF.

The chain employs TRBV6-5 and TRBJ2-7; 13 positions match TRBD2. Germline values: CDR1 MNHEY, CDR2 SVGAGI. Trimming removed 10 bases from V and 3 bases from J; junction bases left unmatched: 6. This CDR3 has 14 residues. CDR3 region: CAIARTSGGYEQYV. The DNA for the CDR3 is TGTGCCATCGCCCGGACTAGCGGGGGCTACGAGCAGTACGTC.

This chain links TRBV24-1 with TRBJ2-2; maybe TRBD2 (6 bases). The germline gives CDR1 KGHDR, CDR2 SFDVKD. The CDR3 is made up of 14 amino acids. V lost 9 bases and J 5 bases, leaving 15 bases between the germline ends. The CDR3 nucleotides are TGTGCCACCTCGGCCGCGGAGGGGACCGGGGAGCTGTTTTTT. This translates into CATSAAEGTGELFF.

The V call is TRBV3-1 (or the pseudogene TRBV3-2), the J call TRBJ2-3; tentatively, D is TRBD1 (5 bases). This CDR3 spans 14 amino acids. The germline CDR1 and CDR2 sequences are LGHDT and YNNKEL (reference sequence). Trimming took 10 bases from V and 2 from J, leaving 16 bases between them. The CDR3 is CATGGAGHTDTQYF. The CDR3 nucleotides are TGTGCCACCGGTGGGGCAGGCCACACAGATACGCAGTATTTT.

This clone was observed a handful of times. The chain uses TRBV15 and TRBJ2-1; 8 bases match TRBD2. The CDR3 has 16 residues. V shed 1 base, J shed 4 bases, and the junction held 6 bases outside the gene matches. Germline V CDR1 and CDR2: LNHNV, YYDKDF (reference sequence). CDR3 sequence: CATSRGLAGRYNEQFF. The CDR3, as DNA: TGTGCCACCAGCAGAGGTCTAGCGGGCCGATACAATGAGCAGTTCTTC.

V is TRBV6-2 or TRBV6-3 and J is TRBJ2-1; 10 bases line up with TRBD2. The J segment lost 7 bases and the V segment lost 2 bases, leaving 11 bases of the junction unmatched. Per the germline V gene, CDR1 is MNHEY and CDR2 is SVGEGT. The CDR3 is 17 residues long. CDR3 in amino acids: CASSYLSGGPAGNEQFF. CDR3 nucleotides: TGTGCCAGCAGTTACCTTAGCGGGGGGCCCGCGGGGAATGAGCAGTTCTTC.

J is TRBJ2-2 and V is TRBV7-3; D gene ambiguous. V was pared by 5 bases and J by 1 base, with 14 bases between. Germline V gene sequence: CDR1 SGHTA, CDR2 FQGTGA. The CDR3 is 16 amino acids. CDR3 sequence: CASSPGSRMNTGELFF. CDR3 in DNA: TGTGCCAGCAGCCCCGGAAGCCGAATGAACACCGGGGAGCTGTTTTTT. The variable domain in full, with the rest retrieved from reference TRBV7-3 and TRBJ2-2, is GAGVSQTPSNKVTEKGKYVELRCDPISGHTALYWYRQSLGQGPEFLIYFQGTGAADDSGLPNDRFFAVRPEGSVSTLKIQRTERGDSAVYLCASSPGSRMNTGELFFGEGSRLTVL.

The J gene is TRBJ1-6, the V gene TRBV15, with D perhaps TRBD1 (6 bases). The CDR3 spans 16 residues. CDR1 LNHNV and CDR2 YYDKDF come from the germline V gene (reference sequence). The V end lost 3 bases, the J end lost 3 bases, and 12 bases lay between the germline ends. CDR3 loop: CATSRGGSLYNSPLHF. CDR3 bases: TGTGCCACCAGCAGGGGGGGCAGCCTCTATAATTCACCCCTCCACTTT.

This clone was recorded a few times. The chain is built from TRBV11-2 and TRBJ1-2; TRBD1 matches 8 bases. The V gene's germline CDR1 is SGHAT and CDR2 FQNNGV. Unmatched junction bases numbered 8, after V lost 7 bases and J lost 4 bases. The CDR3 totals 14 residues. CDR3 DNA sequence: TGTGCCAGCACCCGGGACAGGACGGCCTATGGCTACACCTTC. Translated, it gives CASTRDRTAYGYTF.

This rearrangement joins TRBV11-3 to TRBJ2-7; 9 bases fit TRBD1. The CDR3 length is 17 residues. V was pared by 2 bases and J by 6 bases, with 14 bases of the junction left unmatched. Germline CDR1 reads SGHNT; CDR2 reads YENEEA. In DNA, the CDR3 is TGTGCCAGCAGCTTATGCCCGGGGACAGGGCTATTCTTCGAGCAGTACGTC. It is translated as CASSLCPGTGLFFEQYV.

This clone appeared once. This chain uses TRBV9 with TRBJ1-1; D not certain. V was clipped by 1 base and J by 2 bases, with 6 bases between them. This CDR3 has 13 residues. Germline loops: CDR1 SGDLS, CDR2 YYNGEE. The DNA of the CDR3 is TGTGCCAGCAGCGTAAGGGAAAACACTGAAGCTTTCTTT. Its protein product is CASSVRENTEAFF.

This clone was detected only a few times. The J gene is TRBJ2-4, the V gene TRBV7-2; TRBD1 is a possible D gene (5 bases). The ends were cut back, 3 bases at V and 4 bases at J, with 7 bases in the middle. Germline CDR1 reads SGHTA; CDR2 reads FQGNSA. This CDR3 spans 13 amino acids. Here the CDR3 DNA reads TGTGCCAGCAGCTTGCCAGGGAAAAACATTCAGTACTTC. This translates into CASSLPGKNIQYF.

The chain employs TRBV7-9 and TRBJ2-1, with 7 positions matching TRBD2. V lost 6 bases and J lost 7; bases outside the gene matches: 3. The CDR3 loop spans 12 amino acids. Germline values: CDR1 SEHNR, CDR2 FQNEAQ (reference sequence). The CDR3 region has the DNA TGTGCCAGCAGTGTGCGGGAGAATGAGCAGTTCTTC. Protein sequence: CASSVRENEQFF. Variable domain in full (rest from reference TRBV7-9 and TRBJ2-1): DTGVSQNPRHKITKRGQNVTFRCDPISEHNRLYWYRQTLGQGPEFLTYFQNEAQLEKSRLLSDRFSAERPKGSFSTLEIQRTEQGDSAMYLCASSVRENEQFFGPGTRLTVL.

This rearrangement joins TRBV5-8 to TRBJ1-6; TRBD1 aligns across 8 bases. Per the germline V gene, CDR1 is SGHTS and CDR2 is YDEGEE. This CDR3 region has 15 residues. After removal of 10 bases from V and 9 bases from J, the junction contained 15 bases not matched to a gene. The CDR3: CAGTLRQGLFSPLHF. The CDR3 nucleotides are TGTGCCGGAACCCTCAGACAGGGGCTATTTTCACCCCTCCACTTT.

This chain connects TRBV6-1 to TRBJ2-3, with unresolved D. Germline values: CDR1 MNHNS, CDR2 SASEGT. Trimming removed 0 bases at V and 0 bases at J, with 13 bases between. The CDR3 has 17 residues. The CDR3, as DNA: TGTGCCAGCAGTGAAGCGCGTGGGCAGCCTAGCACAGATACGCAGTATTTT. Translated, it gives CASSEARGQPSTDTQYF.

The chain is built from TRBV29-1 and TRBJ2-1, with 8 nucleotides matching TRBD1. CDR1 is SQVTM, CDR2 ANQGSEA, per germline. This CDR3 has 13 amino acids. With V trimmed by 2 bases and J by 4 bases, 1 base remained unmatched. The CDR3 protein is CSVEQGAYNEQFF. CDR3 DNA sequence: TGCAGCGTTGAACAGGGGGCATACAATGAGCAGTTCTTC.

The chain employs TRBV7-3 and TRBJ2-2; D unclear. Per the germline V gene, CDR1 is SGHTA and CDR2 is FQGTGA. This CDR3 has 11 residues. V lost 3 bases, J lost 7 bases, and 3 bases lay in between. The CDR3 DNA reads TGTGCCAGCAGCTTCGACGGGGAGCTGTTTTTT. This translates into CASSFDGELFF. Variable domain in full (rest from reference TRBV7-3 and TRBJ2-2): GAGVSQTPSNKVTEKGKYVELRCDPISGHTALYWYRQSLGQGPEFLIYFQGTGAADDSGLPNDRFFAVRPEGSVSTLKIQRTERGDSAVYLCASSFDGELFFGEGSRLTVL.

V is TRBV7-3 and J is TRBJ2-2; the D gene is possibly TRBD2 (6 bases). Trimming cost V 5 bases and J 3 bases, with 10 bases left between them. The CDR3 has 14 residues. CDR1 and CDR2 from the germline V gene are SGHTA and FQGTGA. The CDR3 bases are TGTGCCAGCAGCACGGGACTGCACACCGGGGAGCTGTTTTTT. This codes for CASSTGLHTGELFF.

V is TRBV28 and J is TRBJ2-3, with 10 bases identical to TRBD2. This CDR3 contains 15 residues. Germline CDR1 is MDHEN and CDR2 is SYDVKM. The V gene end was trimmed by 2 bases and the J gene end by 1 base; junction bases not matched to a gene: 0. For the CDR3, the DNA is TGTGCCAGCAGTTTAAGCGGGGGGGGCACAGATACGCAGTATTTT. Translating it yields CASSLSGGGTDTQYF.

This chain connects TRBV6-1 to TRBJ2-7; no reliable D call. The ends were cut back, 1 base at V and 0 bases at J, with 4 bases in the middle. CDR1 is MNHNS, CDR2 SASEGT, per germline. CDR3 length: 13 amino acids. The CDR3 region has the DNA TGTGCCAGCAGTGAAGGTGGCTCCTACGAGCAGTACGTC. This sequence encodes CASSEGGSYEQYV.

The chain carries TRBV18 and TRBJ2-3, with D unclear. The germline CDR1 and CDR2 sequences are KGHSH and LQKENI. Trimming took 2 bases from V and 6 from J, leaving 6 bases between them. This CDR3 region has 12 residues. As DNA, the CDR3 is TGTGCCAGCTCACCAGATAGGGATACGCAGTATTTT. It translates to CASSPDRDTQYF.

This clone has a handful of counts. The chain couples TRBV18 to TRBJ1-2, with a tentative D call TRBD1 (5 bases). Germline CDR1 and CDR2: KGHSH and LQKENI. The length of the CDR3 is 14 residues. Deletions cut 3 bases from V and 1 base from J, with 9 bases between. The CDR3 region is CASSPSDNNYGYTF. Here the CDR3 DNA reads TGTGCCAGCTCACCCTCGGACAATAACTATGGCTACACCTTC.

V usage is TRBV6-6 and J usage is TRBJ1-2, with D perhaps matching TRBD1 (5 bases). With 5 bases removed from V and 4 bases from J, the gap between germline ends came to 8 bases. The CDR3 is 12 residues long. CDR1 MNHNY and CDR2 SVGAGI come from the germline V gene (reference sequence). The CDR3 bases are TGTGCCAGCAGTCGCGACAGCTATGGCTACACCTTC. Amino acid sequence: CASSRDSYGYTF.

The rearrangement links TRBV19 to TRBJ1-1; D call uncertain. Germline CDR1 is LNHDA and CDR2 is SQIVND (reference sequence). V was pared by 3 bases and J by 0 bases, with 8 bases between. This CDR3 has 14 amino acids. The CDR3 loop is CASSIGNMNTEAFF. The CDR3 DNA sequence: TGTGCCAGTAGTATCGGGAACATGAACACTGAAGCTTTCTTT. Looking up the rest from reference TRBV19 and TRBJ1-1 gives the full variable domain: DGGITQSPKYLFRKEGQNVTLSCEQNLNHDAMYWYRQDPGQGLRLIYYSQIVNDFQKGDIAEGYSVSREKKESFPLTVTSAQKNPTAFYLCASSIGNMNTEAFFGQGTRLTVV.

This rearrangement joins TRBV5-1 to TRBJ1-6; D is undetermined. Germline lookup yields CDR1 SGHRS and CDR2 YFSETQ. This CDR3 is 14 amino acids long. Between the trimmed V and J ends, which lost 5 bases and 8 bases, there was a span of 14 bases. The CDR3 here is CASSLQNMDSPLHF. CDR3 bases: TGCGCCAGCAGTTTACAGAATATGGATTCACCCCTCCACTTT.

Comments on this clone: The sample contains more than one DNA sequence encoding this CDR3. This chain uses TRBV12-3 or TRBV12-4 with TRBJ1-1, with D hard to call. Trimming took 5 bases from V and 3 from J, leaving 7 bases between them. The CDR3 is 12 amino acids. CDR3 sequence reads: CASSPGYTEAFF. CDR3 DNA: TGTGCCAGCAGTCCTGGGTACACTGAAGCTTTCTTT.

This clone has only a few counts. This sequence joins TRBV24-1 and TRBJ2-5, with TRBD2 matching 8 bases. CDR3 size: 15 residues. Losses at the gene ends were 4 bases for V and 5 bases for J; bases not matched to a gene: 8. Germline loops: CDR1 KGHDR, CDR2 SFDVKD. In nucleotides, the CDR3 is TGTGCCACCAGTGAAACGGCCGGGACTAGGGAGACCCAGTACTTC. Encoded protein: CATSETAGTRETQYF.

The rearrangement joins TRBV24-1 to TRBJ2-5; D call uncertain. CDR1 and CDR2 (germline): KGHDR, SFDVKD. V was cut by 1 base and J by 1 base, with 6 bases left in between. CDR3 length equals 14 residues. CDR3 loop: CATSDFASQETQYF. In nucleotides, the CDR3 is TGTGCCACCAGTGATTTCGCTAGCCAAGAGACCCAGTACTTC.

The chain joins TRBV6-5 to TRBJ1-4; D perhaps matches TRBD1 (5 bases). This CDR3 comprises 14 residues. Trimming left V 6 bases short and J 5 bases short, with 13 bases between. CDR1 and CDR2 from the germline V gene are MNHEY and SVGAGI. The CDR3 DNA reads TGTGCCAGCAGGGGACGGACCCAGAATGAAAAACTGTTTTTT. This gives the protein CASRGRTQNEKLFF.